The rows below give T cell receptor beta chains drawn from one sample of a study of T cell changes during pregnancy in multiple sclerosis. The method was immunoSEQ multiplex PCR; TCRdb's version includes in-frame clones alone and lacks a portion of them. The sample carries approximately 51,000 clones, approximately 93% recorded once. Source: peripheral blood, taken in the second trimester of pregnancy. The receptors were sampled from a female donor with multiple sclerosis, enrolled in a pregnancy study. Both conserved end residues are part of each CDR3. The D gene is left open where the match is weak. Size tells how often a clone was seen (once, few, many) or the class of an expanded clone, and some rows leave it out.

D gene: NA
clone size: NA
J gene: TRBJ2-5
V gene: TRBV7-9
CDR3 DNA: TGTGCCAGCAGCCGCGGGACAGTCGAGACCCAGTACTTC
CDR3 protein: CASSRGTVETQYF

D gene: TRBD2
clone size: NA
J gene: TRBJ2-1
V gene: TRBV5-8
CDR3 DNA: TGTGCCAGCAGATTCACAACAGGACTAGCCGGCAATGAGCAGTTCTTC
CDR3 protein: CASRFTTGLAGNEQFF

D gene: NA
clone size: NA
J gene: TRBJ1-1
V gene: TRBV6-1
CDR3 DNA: TGTGCCAGCAGGCAAACAGGGAACACTGAAGCTTTCTTT
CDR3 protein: CASRQTGNTEAFF

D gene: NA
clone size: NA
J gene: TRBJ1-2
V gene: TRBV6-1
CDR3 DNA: TGTGCCAGCTTGGTGTCGGGCAGACTATATGGCTACACCTTC
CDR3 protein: CASLVSGRLYGYTF

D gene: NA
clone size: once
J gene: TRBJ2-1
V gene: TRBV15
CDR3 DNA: TGTGCCACCAGCAGAGTTGATCATTCCGGGACTCTCTACAATGAGCAGTTCTTC
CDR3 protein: CATSRVDHSGTLYNEQFF

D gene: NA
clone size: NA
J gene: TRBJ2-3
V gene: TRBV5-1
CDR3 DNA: TGCGCCAGCAGCTTGTTGCAGGACACAGATACGCAGTATTTT
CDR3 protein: CASSLLQDTDTQYF

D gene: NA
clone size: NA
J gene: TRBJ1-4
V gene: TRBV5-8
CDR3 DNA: TGTGCCAGCAGCTTACAGGGTTCTAATGAAAAACTGTTTTTT
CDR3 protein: CASSLQGSNEKLFF

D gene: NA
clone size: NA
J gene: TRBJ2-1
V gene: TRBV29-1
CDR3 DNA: TGCAGCGTTGAAATTCTAGGCGGTGAGCAGTTCTTC
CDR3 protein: CSVEILGGEQFF

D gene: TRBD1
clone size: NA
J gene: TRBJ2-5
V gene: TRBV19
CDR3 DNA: TGTGCCAGCCGGACAGGGCCCCAAGAGACCCAGTACTTC
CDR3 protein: CASRTGPQETQYF

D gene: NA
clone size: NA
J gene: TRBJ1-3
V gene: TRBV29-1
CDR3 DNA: TGCAGCGTTGAAGATGGCAGTGCCGCCCCTGGAAACACCATATATTTT
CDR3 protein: CSVEDGSAAPGNTIYF

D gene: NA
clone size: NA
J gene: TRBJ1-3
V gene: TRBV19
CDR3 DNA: TGTGCCAGTAGTATATATGCGATCTCTGGAAACACCATATATTTT
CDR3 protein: CASSIYAISGNTIYF

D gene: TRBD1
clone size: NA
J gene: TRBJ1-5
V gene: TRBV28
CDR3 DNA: TGTGCCAGCAGCCCGGGGACAGGGGGCCTCTTTGGGAATCAGCCCCAGCATTTT
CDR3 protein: CASSPGTGGLFGNQPQHF

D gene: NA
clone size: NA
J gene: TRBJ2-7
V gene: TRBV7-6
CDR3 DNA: TGTGCCAGCAGCTTAGAGCTCGCCTACGAGCAGTACTTC
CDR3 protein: CASSLELAYEQYF

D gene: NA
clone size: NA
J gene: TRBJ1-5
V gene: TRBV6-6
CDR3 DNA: TGTGCCAGCAGGGAACAGGGCGAGGGGAGCAATCAGCCCCAGCATTTT
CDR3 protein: CASREQGEGSNQPQHF

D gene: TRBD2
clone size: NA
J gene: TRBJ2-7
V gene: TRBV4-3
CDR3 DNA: TGCGCCAGCAGCCAATCTAGCGGGAGCTCCTACGAGCAGTACTTC
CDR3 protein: CASSQSSGSSYEQYF

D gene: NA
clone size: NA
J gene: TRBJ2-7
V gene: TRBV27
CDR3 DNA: TGTGCCAGCAGTCCCGCGAGGATCGCCTACGAGCAGTACTTC
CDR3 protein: CASSPARIAYEQYF

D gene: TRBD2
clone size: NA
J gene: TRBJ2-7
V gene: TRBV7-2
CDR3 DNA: TGTGCCAGCAGCCAGTTCGGTAGCGGGAAGGGGAACTCCTACGAGCAGTACTTC
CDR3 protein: CASSQFGSGKGNSYEQYF

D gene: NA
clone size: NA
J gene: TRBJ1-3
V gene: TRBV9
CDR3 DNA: TGTGCCAGCAGCGTACTGGACAGCTCTGGAAACACCATATATTTT
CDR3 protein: CASSVLDSSGNTIYF

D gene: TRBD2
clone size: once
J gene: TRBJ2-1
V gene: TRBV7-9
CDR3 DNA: TGTGCCAGCAGTCAGAGGACTAGCGGTTACAATGAGCAGTTCTTC
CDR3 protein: CASSQRTSGYNEQFF

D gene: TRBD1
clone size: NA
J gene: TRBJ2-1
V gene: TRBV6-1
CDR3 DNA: TGTGCCAGCGGGGCCTCTACAGGGGTCAATGAGCAGTTCTTC
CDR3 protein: CASGASTGVNEQFF

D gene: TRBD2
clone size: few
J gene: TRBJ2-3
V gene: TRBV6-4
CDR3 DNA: TGTGCCAGCAGTGACTCTAGCGGGAACACAGATACGCAGTATTTT
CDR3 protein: CASSDSSGNTDTQYF

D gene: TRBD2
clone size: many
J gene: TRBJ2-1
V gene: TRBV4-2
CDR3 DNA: TGTGCCAGCAGCCAAGAGAGCGGGGATTACAATGAGCAGTTCTTC
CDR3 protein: CASSQESGDYNEQFF

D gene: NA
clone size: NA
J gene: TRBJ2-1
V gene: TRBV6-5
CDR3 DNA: TGTGCCAGCAGTTACGCGGGGCAGTGGAACCCCAATGAGCAGTTCTTC
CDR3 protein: CASSYAGQWNPNEQFF

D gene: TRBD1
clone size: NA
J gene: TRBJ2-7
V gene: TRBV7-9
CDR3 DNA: TGTGCCAGCAGCTTAGCTGGCAGGGGGCCGTCCTACGAGCAGTATTTC
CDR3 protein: CASSLAGRGPSYEQYF

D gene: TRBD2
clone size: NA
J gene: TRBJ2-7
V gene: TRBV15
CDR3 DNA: TGTGCCACCAGCTCCTCGACTAGCGGGCCCTACGAGCAGTACTTC
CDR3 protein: CATSSSTSGPYEQYF

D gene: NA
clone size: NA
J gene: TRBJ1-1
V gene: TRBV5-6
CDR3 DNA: TGTGCCAGCAGCAGCTATCGGGTCAGTCTGAACACTGAAGCTTTCTTT
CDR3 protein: CASSSYRVSLNTEAFF

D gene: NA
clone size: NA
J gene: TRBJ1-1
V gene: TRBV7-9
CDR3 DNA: TGTGCCAGCAGCCCTATTGGACAGCTGAACACTGAAGCTTTCTTT
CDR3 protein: CASSPIGQLNTEAFF

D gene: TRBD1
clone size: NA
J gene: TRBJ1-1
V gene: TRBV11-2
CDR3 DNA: TGTGCCAGCAGCTTAATGGGTACAGGGGGCGAGAAAGCTTTCTTT
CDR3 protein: CASSLMGTGGEKAFF

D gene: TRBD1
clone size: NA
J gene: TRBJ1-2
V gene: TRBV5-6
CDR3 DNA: TGTGCCAGCAGCTTGGCCTCGGACAGGTTATGGTCCGGCTACACCTTC
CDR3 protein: CASSLASDRLWSGYTF

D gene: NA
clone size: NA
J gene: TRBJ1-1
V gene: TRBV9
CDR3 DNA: TGTGCCAGCAGCGCCACATCCGGGACAACCCTGTTTGTAGCTGAAGCTTTCTTT
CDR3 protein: CASSATSGTTLFVAEAFF

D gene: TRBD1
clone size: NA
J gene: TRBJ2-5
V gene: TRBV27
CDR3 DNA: TGTGCCAGCAGTTTAAGGTCAGGGGGAGCAACCCAAGAGACCCAGTACTTC
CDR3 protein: CASSLRSGGATQETQYF

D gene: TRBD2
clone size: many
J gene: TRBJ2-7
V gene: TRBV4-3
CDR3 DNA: TGCGCCAGCAGCCAACTAGCGGGTGAGTCCTACGAGCAGTACTTC
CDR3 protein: CASSQLAGESYEQYF

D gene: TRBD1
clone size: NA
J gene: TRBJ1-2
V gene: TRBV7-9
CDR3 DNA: TGTGCCAGCAGCTTGGGCAGGGGGCTATTTGATGGCTACACCTTC
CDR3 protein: CASSLGRGLFDGYTF

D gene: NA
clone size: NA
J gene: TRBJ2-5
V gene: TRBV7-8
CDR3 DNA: TGTGCCAGCAGCTTAGTACTCGGGATCCAAGAGACCCAGTACTTC
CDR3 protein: CASSLVLGIQETQYF

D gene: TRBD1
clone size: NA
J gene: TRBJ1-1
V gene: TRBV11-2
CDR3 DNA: TGTGCCAGCAGCTTAGTCCGGGACAGGGCGACTTTCTTT
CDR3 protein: CASSLVRDRATFF

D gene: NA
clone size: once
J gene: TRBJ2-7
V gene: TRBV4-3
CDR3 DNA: TGCGCCAGCAGCCAGGGACTGGGTTACGAGCAGTACTTC
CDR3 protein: CASSQGLGYEQYF

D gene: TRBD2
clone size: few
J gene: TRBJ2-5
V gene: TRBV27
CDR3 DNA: TGTGCCAGCAGTCCCTCCACTAGCGGGAGGGCGGAGACCCAGTACTTC
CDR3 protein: CASSPSTSGRAETQYF

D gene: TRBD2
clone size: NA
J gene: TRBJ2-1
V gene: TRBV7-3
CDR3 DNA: TGTGCCAGCAGCCAAGCGGGGGGTGGTCCGAATGAGCAGTTCTTC
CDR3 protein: CASSQAGGGPNEQFF

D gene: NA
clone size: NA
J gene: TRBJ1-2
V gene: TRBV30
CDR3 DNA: TGTGCCTGGATCGCGGGAAGGGGAGCTTCTGATGGCTACACCTTC
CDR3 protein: CAWIAGRGASDGYTF

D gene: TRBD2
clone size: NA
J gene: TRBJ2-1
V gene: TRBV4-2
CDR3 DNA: TGTGCCAGCAGCCACCCCGGACTAGCGGGAGCCTTCGACAATGAGCAGTTCTTC
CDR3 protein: CASSHPGLAGAFDNEQFF

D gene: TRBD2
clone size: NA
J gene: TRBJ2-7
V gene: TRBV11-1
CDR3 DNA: TGTGCCAGCAGCTCCATCTCCGGGACTAAAATATACGAGCAGTACTTC
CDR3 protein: CASSSISGTKIYEQYF

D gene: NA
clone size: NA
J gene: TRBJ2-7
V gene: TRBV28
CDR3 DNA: TGTGCCACCAACCTAGTCTGGGACGAGCAGTACTTC
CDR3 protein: CATNLVWDEQYF

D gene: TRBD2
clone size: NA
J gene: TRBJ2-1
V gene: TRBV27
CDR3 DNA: TGTGCCAGCAGTTTAGAAGCGGGAGGCTATGAGCAGTTCTTC
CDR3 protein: CASSLEAGGYEQFF